Each of the 28 T cell receptor beta chains below was sequenced from the same sample in a study of blood T cell repertoires in COVID-19. Clones were read by immunoSEQ multiplex PCR, and TCRdb kept only the in-frame ones, dropping some. Of roughly 80,000 clones listed, less than 90% are singletons. The source material was peripheral blood. These receptors were collected from a human donor in a cohort sampled during active COVID-19.

This chain connects TRBV11-2 to TRBJ2-5; 10 bases fit TRBD1. The length of the CDR3 is 15 residues. Germline loops: CDR1 SGHAT, CDR2 FQNNGV. Unmatched junction bases numbered 4, after V lost 3 bases and J lost 3 bases. The CDR3 DNA is TGTGCCAGCAGCTTGCGAGGGACAGGGGAAGAGACCCAGTACTTC. This translates into CASSLRGTGEETQYF. Full variable domain (remainder filled in from reference TRBV11-2 and TRBJ2-5): EAGVAQSPRYKIIEKRQSVAFWCNPISGHATLYWYQQILGQGPKLLIQFQNNGVVDDSQLPKDRFSAERLKGVDSTLKIQPAKLEDSAVYLCASSLRGTGEETQYFGPGTRLLVL.

The chain uses TRBV5-4 and TRBJ2-3, with TRBD1 identical over 9 bases. The V and J ends lost 2 bases and 6 bases, in that order; junction bases with no gene match: 7. This CDR3 comprises 15 residues. CDR1 and CDR2 from the germline V gene are SGHNT and YYREEE (reference sequence). Written as DNA, the CDR3 is TGTGCCAGCAGCTTACCGGGACAGGGAACGGATACGCAGTATTTT. Translation: CASSLPGQGTDTQYF.

By share, this clone counts as medium-sized (0.01 to 0.1%). The J gene is TRBJ2-7, the V gene TRBV3-1 (or the pseudogene TRBV3-2); TRBD2 matches at 11 bases. This CDR3 has 17 amino acids. The germline V gene has CDR1 LGHDT and CDR2 YNNKEL (reference sequence). Trimming took 2 bases from V and 2 from J; bases not matched to a gene: 8. DNA for the CDR3: TGTGCCAGCAGCCAACTAACTAGCGGGAGTTCGGCCTACGAGCAGTACTTC. Its translation is CASSQLTSGSSAYEQYF.

The V and J genes are TRBV2 and TRBJ1-5, with 8 bases matching TRBD1. The CDR3 covers 16 residues. The V gene end was trimmed by 6 bases and the J gene end by 1 base; junction bases not matched to a gene: 8. Germline lookup yields CDR1 SNHLY and CDR2 FYNNEI. The CDR3 DNA reads as TGTGCCAGCAGAGAATCGACAGGGGCGAGCAATCAGCCCCAGCATTTT. It translates to CASRESTGASNQPQHF.

This sequence joins TRBV5-1 and TRBJ1-3, with D hard to call. Trimming took 4 bases from V and 0 from J, leaving 11 bases between them. This CDR3 region has 15 residues. Germline loops: CDR1 SGHRS, CDR2 YFSETQ. CDR3 DNA sequence: TGCGCCAGCAGCCCACGCCCTAGCTCTGGAAACACCATATATTTT. Its translation: CASSPRPSSGNTIYF.

The chain is built from TRBV6-7 and TRBJ2-2, with 9 bases matching TRBD1. TRBV6-7 is labeled an ORF, and its function is uncertain. The junction had 18 bases not matched to a gene; V was cut back by 7 bases and J by 6 bases. The CDR3 extends over 18 amino acids. The CDR3 DNA reads as TGTGCCAGCAAAACCGGGACAGGGATCCAGTCGGGGCCCGGGGAGCTGTTTTTT. This translates into CASKTGTGIQSGPGELFF.

This rearrangement joins TRBV7-9 to TRBJ2-7; 7 nucleotides line up with TRBD1. Trimming took 0 bases from V and 3 from J; bases not matched to a gene: 14. CDR1 and CDR2 from the germline V gene are SEHNR and FQNEAQ (reference sequence). This CDR3 has 18 amino acids. The CDR3 protein is CASSLAVEARQGIYEQYF. CDR3 bases: TGTGCCAGCAGCTTAGCGGTGGAGGCGAGACAGGGAATCTACGAGCAGTACTTC. The whole variable domain, filled in from reference TRBV7-9 and TRBJ2-7, reads DTGVSQNPRHKITKRGQNVTFRCDPISEHNRLYWYRQTLGQGPEFLTYFQNEAQLEKSRLLSDRFSAERPKGSFSTLEIQRTEQGDSAMYLCASSLAVEARQGIYEQYFGPGTRLTVT.

The gene calls are TRBV27 and TRBJ2-1; TRBD2 matches 7 bases. CDR3 size: 15 residues. Germline CDR1 MNHEY, CDR2 SMNVEV (reference sequence). V dropped 2 bases and J dropped 4; count of bases not matched to a gene: 5. CDR3 nucleotide sequence: TGTGCCAGCAGTTTAGGGGCTAGCGGATACAATGAGCAGTTCTTC. Translated: CASSLGASGYNEQFF.

The chain joins TRBV29-1 to TRBJ2-1; possibly TRBD2 for D (5 bases). The germline V gene has CDR1 SQVTM and CDR2 ANQGSEA. This CDR3 region has 12 residues. Trimming removed 4 bases from V and 3 bases from J, with 7 bases in between. CDR3 in amino acids: CSVVAFYNEQFF. The CDR3 DNA reads as TGCAGCGTTGTAGCGTTCTACAATGAGCAGTTCTTC.

The chain is built from TRBV12-3 or TRBV12-4 and TRBJ1-4; 8 bases fit TRBD1. The CDR3 is made up of 12 amino acids. V dropped 3 bases and J dropped 16; count of bases not matched to a gene: 7. The CDR3 DNA reads as TGTGCCAGCAGTTTTAGCGCAGGGGGCGCGTTTTTT. This translates into CASSFSAGGAFF.

The chain carries TRBV7-6 and TRBJ1-4; D ambiguous. The V end was cut by 1 base, the J end by 16 bases, with 16 bases between. This CDR3 comprises 13 residues. Germline V gene data show CDR1 as SGHVS and CDR2 as FNYEAQ. CDR3 loop: CASSLEAGRETFF. CDR3 sequence (DNA): TGTGCCAGCAGCTTAGAAGCAGGTCGGGAGACGTTTTTT.

This clone was detected once. V gene TRBV27 combines with J gene TRBJ1-1; TRBD1 aligns across 8 bases. The CDR3 is made up of 15 amino acids. Trimming at V came to 0 bases and at J to 1 base, leaving 1 base not matched to a gene. Germline V gene sequence: CDR1 MNHEY, CDR2 SMNVEV (reference sequence). CDR3 residues: CASSLSGTGNTEAFF. CDR3 DNA sequence: TGTGCCAGCAGTTTATCGGGGACAGGGAACACTGAAGCTTTCTTT.

This chain joins TRBV30 and TRBJ2-3; TRBD1 aligns across 7 bases. V was pared by 5 bases and J by 0 bases, with 8 bases of the junction left unmatched. CDR1 is GTSNPN and CDR2 is SVGIG in the germline V gene (reference sequence). The CDR3 extends over 15 amino acids. The CDR3 is CAWGNDRDSTDTQYF. CDR3 nucleotides: TGTGCCTGGGGAAACGACAGGGATAGCACAGATACGCAGTATTTT.

The chain couples TRBV5-1 to TRBJ2-7; D is possibly TRBD1 (5 bases). V was clipped by 3 bases and J by 7 bases, with 11 bases between them. Germline lookup yields CDR1 SGHRS and CDR2 YFSETQ. The CDR3 contains 12 residues. The DNA of the CDR3 is TGCGCCAGCAGCTACCAGGGTCAGGAGCAGTACTTC. Translation: CASSYQGQEQYF. Using reference TRBV5-1 and TRBJ2-7 for the parts outside the CDR3, the full variable domain is KAGVTQTPRYLIKTRGQQVTLSCSPISGHRSVSWYQQTPGQGLQFLFEYFSETQRNKGNFPGRFSGRQFSNSRSEMNVSTLELGDSALYLCASSYQGQEQYFGPGTRLTVT.

The J gene is TRBJ2-7, the V gene TRBV29-1; D perhaps matches TRBD2 (6 bases). There are 11 residues in the CDR3. In germline, CDR1 is SQVTM, CDR2 ANQGSEA. This CDR3 is CILGGTYEQYF. The CDR3 DNA sequence: TGCATCCTGGGGGGAACCTACGAGCAGTACTTC.

V and J are TRBV7-2 and TRBJ2-2; 8 nucleotides line up with TRBD2. The CDR3 is 15 residues long. Germline V gene data show CDR1 as SGHTA and CDR2 as FQGNSA. The trim removed 5 bases at V and 7 bases at J, leaving 9 bases unmatched. The chain's CDR3 is CASSAGVAGFGELFF. The CDR3 nucleotides read TGTGCCAGCAGCGCTGGGGTAGCGGGATTCGGGGAGCTGTTTTTT. Variable domain in full (rest from reference TRBV7-2 and TRBJ2-2): GAGVSQSPSNKVTEKGKDVELRCDPISGHTALYWYRQSLGQGLEFLIYFQGNSAPDKSGLPSDRFSAERTGGSVSTLTIQRTQQEDSAVYLCASSAGVAGFGELFFGEGSRLTVL.

The rearrangement links TRBV7-9 to TRBJ1-2, with no clear D. V lost 5 bases to trimming and J lost 0 bases, with 16 bases between them. This CDR3 has 16 amino acids. From germline, CDR1 is SEHNR and CDR2 FQNEAQ (reference sequence). The CDR3 region has the DNA TGTGCCAGCAGCCCTCCCGGCAGCGTCGCTAACTATGGCTACACCTTC. This encodes CASSPPGSVANYGYTF.

The chain carries TRBV28 and TRBJ1-4; 9 bases are shared with TRBD1. Losses at the gene ends were 6 bases for V and 7 bases for J; bases not matched to a gene: 6. The CDR3 runs 14 residues. Germline-derived CDR1 and CDR2 are MDHEN and SYDVKM. The DNA of the CDR3 is TGTGCCAGCAGACAACAGGGGGCCAGTGAAAAACTGTTTTTT. Protein: CASRQQGASEKLFF.

V gene TRBV5-1 combines with J gene TRBJ2-7, with a weak D call TRBD1 (5 bases). Trimming shortened V by 0 bases and J by 3 bases, and 10 bases separated the two germline ends. The CDR3 totals 14 residues. CDR1 SGHRS and CDR2 YFSETQ come from the germline V gene. CDR3 coding DNA: TGCGCCAGCAGCTTGGTATCAGGGAACTACGAGCAGTACTTC. Residues: CASSLVSGNYEQYF.

The gene calls are TRBV6-2 or TRBV6-3 and TRBJ2-5; 9 positions match TRBD2. CDR1 is MNHEY, CDR2 SVGEGT, per germline. V gave up 6 bases and J gave up 5 bases; unmatched junction bases: 7. CDR3 length: 14 residues. The CDR3 DNA sequence: TGTGCCAGCAGCCCTCTTGCGGGAGGGGAGACCCAGTACTTC. The encoded protein is CASSPLAGGETQYF.

The genes are TRBV6-1 and TRBJ2-1; TRBD2 agrees at 11 bases. CDR1 and CDR2 (germline): MNHNS, SASEGT. J lost 7 bases, V lost 2 bases, and 7 bases had no gene match. The CDR3 extends over 16 amino acids. CDR3 coding DNA: TGTGCCAGCAGTGAATTGTCTAGCGGGAGGAGGAATGAGCAGTTCTTC. It translates to CASSELSSGRRNEQFF.

The chain recombines TRBV7-9 with TRBJ1-2, with 10 bases identical to TRBD1. The CDR3 runs 15 residues. The trim removed 3 bases at V and 5 bases at J, leaving 6 bases unmatched. Germline CDR1 is SEHNR and CDR2 is FQNEAQ (reference sequence). CDR3 DNA sequence: TGTGCCAGCAGCTTTGGGGGACAGGGGTTATATGGCTACACCTTC. This encodes CASSFGGQGLYGYTF.

The genes are TRBV18 and TRBJ1-1; 9 positions match TRBD1. CDR1 is KGHSH, CDR2 LQKENI, per germline. The CDR3 is 14 amino acids. V shed 2 bases and J 4 bases; nucleotides not matched to a gene: 2. CDR3 loop: CASSPTGGVTEAFF. CDR3 sequence (DNA): TGTGCCAGCTCACCAACAGGGGGCGTCACTGAAGCTTTCTTT.

This clone was counted only a few times. This sequence joins TRBV9 and TRBJ2-1; 11 bases fit TRBD2. Per the germline V gene, CDR1 is SGDLS and CDR2 is YYNGEE. Trimming took 0 bases from V and 10 from J; bases not matched to a gene: 3. The length of the CDR3 is 14 residues. The CDR3 sequence is CASSVDGTSGEQFF. CDR3 nucleotide sequence: TGTGCCAGCAGCGTAGACGGGACTAGCGGCGAGCAGTTCTTC. The full variable domain, completed using reference TRBV9 and TRBJ2-1, is DSGVTQTPKHLITATGQRVTLRCSPRSGDLSVYWYQQSLDQGLQFLIQYYNGEERAKGNILERFSAQQFPDLHSELNLSSLELGDSALYFCASSVDGTSGEQFFGPGTRLTVL.

The V call is TRBV9, the J call TRBJ2-1, with a tentative D call TRBD2 (5 bases). From germline, CDR1 is SGDLS and CDR2 YYNGEE. The CDR3 is 16 amino acids. The V gene lost 4 bases and the J gene lost 0 bases, with 14 bases spanning the gap. DNA of the CDR3: TGTGCCAGCAGCCCCGACGCGGGTAGCTCCTACAATGAGCAGTTCTTC. This gives the protein CASSPDAGSSYNEQFF.

This clone has just one count. J is TRBJ2-5 and V is TRBV28, with 11 bases that match TRBD2. The germline V gene has CDR1 MDHEN and CDR2 SYDVKM. This CDR3 region has 15 residues. Unmatched junction bases numbered 5, after V lost 3 bases and J lost 5 bases. Written as DNA, the CDR3 is TGTGCCAGCAGTTTTAGCGGGGGGGGCCAGGAGACCCAGTACTTC. It yields the protein CASSFSGGGQETQYF.

The chain combines TRBV2 with TRBJ2-7, with 8 bases matching TRBD1. CDR3 length equals 16 residues. CDR1 is SNHLY and CDR2 is FYNNEI in the germline V gene. The J segment lost 1 base and the V segment lost 7 bases, leaving 12 bases of the junction unmatched. The CDR3 spells CASTPWSGGISYEQYF. The CDR3 DNA reads TGTGCCAGCACCCCGTGGTCAGGGGGCATATCCTACGAGCAGTACTTC.

The chain recombines TRBV5-1 with TRBJ2-1; 9 nucleotides agree with TRBD2. There are 15 residues in the CDR3. The J segment lost 5 bases and the V segment lost 0 bases, leaving 3 bases of the junction unmatched. Germline V lookup: CDR1 SGHRS, CDR2 YFSETQ. CDR3 coding DNA: TGCGCCAGCAGCTTGGCAGCGGGAGGAAACAATGAGCAGTTCTTC. It encodes CASSLAAGGNNEQFF.